The 8 T cell receptor beta chains below all came from one sample that was sequenced in a study of T-cell memory formation after mild COVID-19. MiXCR was run by TCRdb on the 5' RACE reads, yielding one entry per CDR3 protein. The table lists hundreds of thousands of distinct CDR3 sequences, roughly 20% of them singletons. The specimen was PBMCs or a T cell subset sorted from them (not recorded which). These receptors were collected from an adult woman who had mild COVID-19 (a few samples of this study predate the infection). Cell type and time point are not known.

This clonotype was observed at least ten times. This chain joins TRBV10-3 and TRBJ2-1; D is perhaps TRBD1 (5 bases). CDR3 length equals 14 residues. The V end lost 11 bases, the J end lost 3 bases, and 17 bases lay between the germline ends. Germline CDR1 and CDR2: ENHRY and SYGVKD. This CDR3 reads CAALPGKGYNEQFF. Here the CDR3 DNA reads TGTGCCGCCCTACCAGGGAAGGGCTACAATGAGCAGTTCTTC.

This clonotype occurred a few times. This rearrangement joins TRBV12-3 or TRBV12-4 to TRBJ2-5, with 7 bases that match TRBD1. The CDR3 consists of 14 residues. The J segment lost 3 bases and the V segment lost 6 bases, leaving 7 bases of the junction unmatched. The CDR3 nucleotides are TGTGCCAGCAGGCCTACAGGGGTCGAAGAGACCCAGTACTTC. As protein: CASRPTGVEETQYF.

This clonotype has a handful of counts. The chain joins TRBV10-3 to TRBJ2-5; D gene ambiguous. The CDR3 covers 13 residues. The germline gives CDR1 ENHRY, CDR2 SYGVKD. The ends were cut back, 4 bases at V and 6 bases at J, with 12 bases in the middle. CDR3 DNA sequence: TGTGCCATCAGTGGAAAATCGGGCCAGACCCAGTACTTC. Its translation: CAISGKSGQTQYF.

The V and J genes are TRBV5-1 and TRBJ1-2; no clear D. The length of the CDR3 is 12 residues. V was cut by 0 bases and J by 8 bases, with 8 bases left in between. Germline assignment: CDR1 SGHRS and CDR2 YFSETQ. This chain's CDR3 is CASSLDSRGYTF. The CDR3 bases are TGCGCCAGCAGCTTGGATTCGAGGGGCTACACCTTC. The complete variable domain, with remaining parts taken from reference TRBV5-1 and TRBJ1-2, reads KAGVTQTPRYLIKTRGQQVTLSCSPISGHRSVSWYQQTPGQGLQFLFEYFSETQRNKGNFPGRFSGRQFSNSRSEMNVSTLELGDSALYLCASSLDSRGYTFGSGTRLTVV.

The chain has TRBV7-2 and TRBJ2-7; D tentatively fits TRBD1 or TRBD2 (5 bases each). With 1 base removed from V and 9 bases from J, the gap between germline ends came to 16 bases. Looked up from germline, CDR1 is SGHTA and CDR2 is FQGNSA. The CDR3 loop spans 14 amino acids. In DNA form, the CDR3 reads TGTGCCAGCAGCTTAGATGGGGGACCGAGGGGGCAGTACTTC. Protein product: CASSLDGGPRGQYF.

This clonotype was observed a handful of times. V and J are TRBV18 and TRBJ2-1; TRBD1 aligns across 7 bases. Trimming at V came to 3 bases and at J to 8 bases, leaving 10 bases not matched to a gene. The CDR3 has 15 residues. In germline, CDR1 is KGHSH, CDR2 LQKENI. The CDR3 DNA follows: TGTGCCAGCTCACCCAGAACACAGGGGCAGGATGAGCAGTTCTTC. It specifies CASSPRTQGQDEQFF.

This chain joins TRBV4-3 and TRBJ1-3, with 8 bases matching TRBD1. With V trimmed by 1 base and J by 4 bases, 3 bases remained unmatched. Germline lookup yields CDR1 LGHNA and CDR2 YSLEER. The CDR3 loop spans 15 amino acids. The CDR3 reads CASSQGQGSGNTIYF. For the CDR3, the DNA is TGCGCCAGCAGCCAAGGACAGGGGAGCGGAAACACCATATATTTT.

This clonotype showed up many times. V usage is TRBV5-5 and J usage is TRBJ2-7; D perhaps matches TRBD1 (6 bases). V lost 0 bases and J 2 bases, leaving 12 bases between the germline ends. CDR3 size: 15 residues. The V gene's germline CDR1 is SGHKS and CDR2 YYEKEE (reference sequence). For the CDR3, the DNA is TGTGCCAGCAGCTTGGGTCAGGGGTCACCCTACGAGCAGTACTTC. This sequence encodes CASSLGQGSPYEQYF.